These T cell receptor beta chains were read from a single sample in a study of Ad26.COV2.S vaccination and SARS-CoV-2 variants. Method: immunoSEQ multiplex PCR; TCRdb's copy keeps in-frame clones and lacks some. The sample consists of 350,000 to 400,000 clones, more than 85% of them appearing once. The starting material was peripheral blood, obtained in a trial of Ad26.COV2.S vaccine versus placebo. The receptor source for this set is a person between 18 and 65 years old who received the Ad26.COV2.S COVID-19 vaccine or a placebo. The conserved cysteine and the conserved F or W are not part of the CDR3 here. The order of the fields is clone size, V gene, CDR3 length, CDR3 protein. Expanded clones get a size class; other rows say once, few or many, or leave the size out.

.,TRBV4-2,13,ASSQFSTSTDTQY
.,TRBV19,14,ASSIVGTGVHYGYT
.,TRBV27,14,ASSLSGGASTYEQY
.,TRBV12-2,14,ASRPGTGVSNQPQH
.,TRBV4-2,13,ASSQDVTENTEAF
.,TRBV4-1,12,ASSQAWIAQPQH
few,TRBV3-1/TRBV3-2,16,ASSQTAGTAGTLYEQY
.,TRBV29-1,9,SVGTGSEQY
.,TRBV29-1,10,SVGVVGTEAF
.,TRBV4-3,17,ASSQMWTPDLSGANVLT
.,TRBV5-1,13,ASSPRTSGDYEQY
few,TRBV19,12,ASSISSGANVLT
.,TRBV5-6,14,ASSFFEGGSSNEQF
.,TRBV24-1,11,ATSDFGVGELF
.,TRBV5-6,13,ASSLALGVGSPLH
.,TRBV5-1,12,ASSLYSLQETQY
.,TRBV11-1,12,ASSFGWASTEAF
.,TRBV25-1,13,ASSGLMVGGTEAF
.,TRBV2,12,ASSEQGVSYEQY
.,TRBV21-1,14,ASSILTGQGAEGYT
.,TRBV5-4,13,ASSRVTGGNTEAF
.,TRBV3-1/TRBV3-2,10,ASSYRDTEAF
few,TRBV18,12,ASSPPDRTYEQY
.,TRBV5-1,13,ASSLGTGITYEQY
.,TRBV5-1,14,ASSLGWTGSSYEQY
.,TRBV29-1,11,SVGQSKGYGYT
.,TRBV5-1,12,ASSSTTGENIQY
once,TRBV3-1/TRBV3-2,14,ASSQSPGVNTGELF
.,TRBV7-2,13,ASSLDGSASYEQY
.,TRBV12-3/TRBV12-4,9,ASSRNTEAF
.,TRBV7-2,13,ASSLVRGGFYEQY
.,TRBV7-6,13,ASSQRTGSSYEQY
.,TRBV4-1,12,ASRPRAPGNTIY
.,TRBV4-1,12,ASGLSGSNGELF
.,TRBV7-2,12,ASSRGGYGETQY